In this sample, the clone carrying this T cell receptor (beta chain) turned up many times. CDR1 and CDR2 from the germline V gene are SGHKS and YYEKEE (reference sequence). The CDR3 has 17 residues. Trimming at V came to 3 bases and at J to 4 bases, leaving 13 bases not matched to a gene. The sample is drawn from a study of regulatory T cells in long-lasting Graves disease. Through Arm-PCR of CDR3 regions and iRepertoire HTBI primers, TCR beta libraries were built. One entry per CDR3 protein results from TCRdb running MiXCR on the multiplex PCR reads. The sample has approximately 400,000 distinct CDR3 sequences, about 12% seen once. The time point is: newly diagnosed GD, antithyroid drugs for less than 3 months. Generation of the TCR library employed RNA extracted from PBMCs. Peripheral blood, around 9.7 milliliters per patient, was collected in EDTA tubes. In addition, the sample was reused for a study of T cells in Graves' hyperthyroidism and ophthalmopathy. That source adds: HTBI primers were employed in a first-round RT-PCR of the TCR CDR3.

The TCR comes from a woman in her late teens or twenties with Graves disease. The sequences come from peripheral blood mononuclear cells (PBMCs), collected at new diagnosis, from a patient treated with antithyroid drugs. The chain couples TRBV5-5 to TRBJ2-3; 8 bases agree with TRBD2. CDR3 residues: CASSYSGVRRDSDTQYF. As DNA, the CDR3 is TGTGCCAGCAGCTATAGCGGGGTGAGGAGGGATTCAGATACGCAGTATTTT.